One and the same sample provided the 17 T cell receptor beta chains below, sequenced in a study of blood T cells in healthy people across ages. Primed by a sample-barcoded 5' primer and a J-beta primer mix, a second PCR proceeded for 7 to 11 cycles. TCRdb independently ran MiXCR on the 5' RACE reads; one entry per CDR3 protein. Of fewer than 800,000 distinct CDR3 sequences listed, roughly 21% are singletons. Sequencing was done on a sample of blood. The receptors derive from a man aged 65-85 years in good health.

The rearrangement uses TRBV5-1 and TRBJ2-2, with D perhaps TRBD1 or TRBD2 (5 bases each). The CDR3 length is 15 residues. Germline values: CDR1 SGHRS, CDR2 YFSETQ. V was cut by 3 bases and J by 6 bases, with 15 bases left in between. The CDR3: CASSSAGWGSGELFF. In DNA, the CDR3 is TGCGCCAGCAGCTCCGCCGGCTGGGGGTCCGGGGAGCTGTTTTTT.

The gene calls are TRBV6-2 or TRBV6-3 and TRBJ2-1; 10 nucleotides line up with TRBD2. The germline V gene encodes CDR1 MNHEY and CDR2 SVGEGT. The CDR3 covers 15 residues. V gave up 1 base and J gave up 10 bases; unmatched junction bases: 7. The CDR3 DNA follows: TGTGCCAGCAGTTACTACGCTAGCGGGAGCGAGGAGCAGTTCTTC. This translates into CASSYYASGSEEQFF.

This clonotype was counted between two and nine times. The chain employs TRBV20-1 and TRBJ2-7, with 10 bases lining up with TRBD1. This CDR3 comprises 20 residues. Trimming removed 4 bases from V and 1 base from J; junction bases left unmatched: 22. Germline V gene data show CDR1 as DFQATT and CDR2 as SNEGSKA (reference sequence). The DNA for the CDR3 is TGCAGTGCTAAAGTCGACAGGGGGCAAAACGGGAGGGCCGGTTCCTACGAGCAGTACTTC. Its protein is CSAKVDRGQNGRAGSYEQYF.

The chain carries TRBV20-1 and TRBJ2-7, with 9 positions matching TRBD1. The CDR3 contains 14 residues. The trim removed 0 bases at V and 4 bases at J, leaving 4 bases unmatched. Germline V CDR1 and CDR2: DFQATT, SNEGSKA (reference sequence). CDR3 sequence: CSAREDRGFYEQYF. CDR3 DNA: TGCAGTGCTAGAGAGGACAGGGGTTTTTACGAGCAGTACTTC.

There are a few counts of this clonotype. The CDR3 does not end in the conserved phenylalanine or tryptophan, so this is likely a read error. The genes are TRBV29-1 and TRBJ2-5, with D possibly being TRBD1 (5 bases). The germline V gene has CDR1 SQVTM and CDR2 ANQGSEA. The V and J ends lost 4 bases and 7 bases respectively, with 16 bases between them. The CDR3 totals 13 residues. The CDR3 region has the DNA TGCAGCGTTGCAGGGTCAGCTCGAGCGACCCAGTACCTC. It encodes CSVAGSARATQYL.

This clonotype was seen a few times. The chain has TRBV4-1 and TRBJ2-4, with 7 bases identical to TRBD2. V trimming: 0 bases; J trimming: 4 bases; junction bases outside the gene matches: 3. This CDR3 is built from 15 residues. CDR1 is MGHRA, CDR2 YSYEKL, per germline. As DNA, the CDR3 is TGCGCCAGCAGCCAAGAGGGAGGGACTAAAAACATTCAGTACTTC. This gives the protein CASSQEGGTKNIQYF.

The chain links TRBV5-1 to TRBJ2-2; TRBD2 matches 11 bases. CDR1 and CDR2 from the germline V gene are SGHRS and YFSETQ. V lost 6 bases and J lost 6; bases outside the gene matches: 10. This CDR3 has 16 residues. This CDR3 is CASTPGGTSGAGELFF. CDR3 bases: TGCGCCAGCACCCCGGGCGGGACTAGCGGTGCCGGGGAGCTGTTTTTT.

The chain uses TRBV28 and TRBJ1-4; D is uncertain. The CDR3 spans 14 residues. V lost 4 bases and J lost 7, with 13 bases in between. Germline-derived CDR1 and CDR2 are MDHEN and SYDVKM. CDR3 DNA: TGTGCCAGCAGTTCTCAGGCATGGGGTGAAAAACTGTTTTTT. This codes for CASSSQAWGEKLFF.

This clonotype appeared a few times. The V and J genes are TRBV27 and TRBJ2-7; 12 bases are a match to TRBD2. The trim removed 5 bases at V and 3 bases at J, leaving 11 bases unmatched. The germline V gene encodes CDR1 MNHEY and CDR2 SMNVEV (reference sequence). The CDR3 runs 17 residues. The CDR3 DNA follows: TGTGCCAGCAGTCCACTCCGGACTAGCGGGGCTATCTACGAGCAGTACTTC. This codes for CASSPLRTSGAIYEQYF.

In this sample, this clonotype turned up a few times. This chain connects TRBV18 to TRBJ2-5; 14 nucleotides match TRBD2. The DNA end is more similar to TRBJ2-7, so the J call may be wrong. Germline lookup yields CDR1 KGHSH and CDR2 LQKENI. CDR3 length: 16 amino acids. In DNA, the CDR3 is TGTGCCAGCTCACCAATGGGACTAGCGGGAGACAACGAGCAGTACTTC. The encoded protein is CASSPMGLAGDNEQYF.

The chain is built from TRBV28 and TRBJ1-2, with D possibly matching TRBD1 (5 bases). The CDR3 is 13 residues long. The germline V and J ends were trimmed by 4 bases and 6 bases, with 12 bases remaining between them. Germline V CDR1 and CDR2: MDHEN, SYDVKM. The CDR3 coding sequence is TGTGCCAGCAGTTACCCCAACAGGAATGGCTACACCTTC. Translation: CASSYPNRNGYTF.

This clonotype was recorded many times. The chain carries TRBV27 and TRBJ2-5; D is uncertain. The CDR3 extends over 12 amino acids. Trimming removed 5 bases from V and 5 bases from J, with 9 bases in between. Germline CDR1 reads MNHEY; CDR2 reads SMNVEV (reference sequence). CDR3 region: CASSRAGETQYF. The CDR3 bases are TGTGCCAGCAGTAGAGCAGGCGAGACCCAGTACTTC.

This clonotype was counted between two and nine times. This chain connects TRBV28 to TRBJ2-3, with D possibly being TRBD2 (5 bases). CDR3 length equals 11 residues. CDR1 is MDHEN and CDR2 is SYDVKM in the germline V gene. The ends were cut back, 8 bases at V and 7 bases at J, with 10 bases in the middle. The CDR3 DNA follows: TGTGCCAGCCTGGGCGGGTATACGCAGTATTTT. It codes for CASLGGYTQYF.

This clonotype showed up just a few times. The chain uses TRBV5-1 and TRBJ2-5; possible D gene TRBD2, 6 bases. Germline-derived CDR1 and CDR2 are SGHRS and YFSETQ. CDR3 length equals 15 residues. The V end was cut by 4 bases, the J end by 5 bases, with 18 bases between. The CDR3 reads CASSLTGLTRETQYF. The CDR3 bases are TGCGCCAGCAGCCTAACGGGACTCACAAGGGAGACCCAGTACTTC.

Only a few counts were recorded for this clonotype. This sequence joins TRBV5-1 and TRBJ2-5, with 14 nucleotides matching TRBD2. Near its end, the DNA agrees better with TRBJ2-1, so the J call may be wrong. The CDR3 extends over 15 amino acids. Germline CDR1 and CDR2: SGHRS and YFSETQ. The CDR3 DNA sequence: TGCGCCAGCAGCTGGGGGACTAGCGGGAGCGATGAGCAGTTCTTC. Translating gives CASSWGTSGSDEQFF.

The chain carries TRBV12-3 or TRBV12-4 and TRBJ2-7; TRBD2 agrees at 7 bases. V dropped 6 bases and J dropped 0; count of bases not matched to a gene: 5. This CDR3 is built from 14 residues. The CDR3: CASRNAGDSYEQYF. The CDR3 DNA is TGTGCCAGCAGGAATGCGGGAGACTCCTACGAGCAGTACTTC.

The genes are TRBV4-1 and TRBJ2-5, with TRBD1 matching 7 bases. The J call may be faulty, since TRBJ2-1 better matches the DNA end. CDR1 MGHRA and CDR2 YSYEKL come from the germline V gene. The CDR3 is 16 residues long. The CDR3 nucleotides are TGCGCCAGCAGCTACCCTAGGCCGGGACAGTGGAGTGAGCAGTTCTTC. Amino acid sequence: CASSYPRPGQWSEQFF.